This T cell receptor beta chain was recorded in a study of T-cell reconstitution after alpha-beta-depleted transplantation in children. Unique molecular identifiers were used in preparing the TCRbeta library. One entry per CDR3 protein results from TCRdb running MiXCR on the PCR reads. The sample has about 410,000 distinct CDR3 sequences, about 20% seen once. Trimming took off 3 bases at V and 5 bases at J, with 13 bases between the two ends. Germline loops: CDR1 MNHNS, CDR2 SASEGT. The CDR3 is 14 residues long. This sequence joins TRBV6-1 and TRBJ2-5; possible D gene TRBD1, 5 bases. The sequencing used PBMCs from the stem cell graft donor, collected from the stem cell graft. This TCR was recovered from a human donor who donated a stem cell graft to a child with acute myeloid leukemia. The chain's CDR3 is CASSDGALRETQYF. CDR3 bases: TGTGCCAGCAGTGATGGGGCTCTCCGGGAGACCCAGTACTTC.